This is a list of T cell receptor beta chains from one sample in a study of T cell responses to AZD1222 COVID-19 vaccine. Assay used: immunoSEQ multiplex PCR; TCRdb lists only in-frame clones, some missing. The sample shows approximately 110,000 clones, about nine tenths of them seen only once. This specimen consisted of peripheral blood, obtained on day 0 of AZD1222 vaccination. Receptor source: an adult in good health. The CDR3 runs from the conserved cysteine through the conserved F or W. A D gene is named only where the DNA matches it firmly. A clone size is listed for some rows: how often the clone was seen (once, few, many), or a class if it is expanded.

V,size,J,D,CDR3,DNA
TRBV4-1,.,TRBJ1-5,TRBD1,CASSLDRASNQPQHF,TGCGCCAGCAGCCTTGACAGGGCCAGCAATCAGCCCCAGCATTTT
TRBV6-5,.,TRBJ2-7,.,CASSYSGTSAYEQYF,TGTGCCAGCAGTTACTCGGGGACGTCTGCCTACGAGCAGTACTTC
TRBV6-2/TRBV6-3,medium-sized,TRBJ2-2,.,CASSPYRAGELFF,TGTGCCAGCAGTCCCTACAGGGCCGGGGAGCTGTTTTTT
TRBV9,.,TRBJ2-5,TRBD1,CASSDRDRVSETQYF,TGTGCCAGCAGCGACCGGGACAGGGTTTCAGAGACCCAGTACTTC
TRBV18,.,TRBJ2-7,TRBD1,CASSLTGTANYEQYF,TGTGCCAGCTCACTGACCGGGACAGCCAACTACGAGCAGTACTTC
TRBV25-1,.,TRBJ2-5,.,CASSASPGTSHQETQYF,TGTGCCAGCAGTGCGTCCCCAGGGACGAGCCACCAAGAGACCCAGTACTTC
TRBV5-4,.,TRBJ2-2,.,CASSLDPINTGELFF,TGTGCCAGCAGCTTGGACCCAATAAACACCGGGGAGCTGTTTTTT
TRBV20-1,once,TRBJ2-5,.,CSASRLSETQYF,TGCAGTGCTAGTAGACTCTCAGAGACCCAGTACTTC
TRBV4-2,.,TRBJ2-7,TRBD2,CASSPGTSGGLEQYF,TGTGCCAGCAGCCCTGGGACTAGCGGGGGTCTGGAGCAGTACTTC
TRBV28,.,TRBJ2-7,.,CASSSSTSGRSVEQYF,.
TRBV11-1,.,TRBJ2-7,TRBD1,CASSLRGQLYEQYF,TGTGCCAGCAGCTTAAGGGGACAGTTATACGAGCAGTACTTC
TRBV6-6,.,TRBJ1-6,.,CASSEVKLGSPLHF,TGTGCCAGCAGTGAGGTCAAACTGGGTTCACCCCTCCACTTT
TRBV7-2,.,TRBJ1-3,.,CASSLAYASGNTIYF,TGTGCCAGCAGCTTAGCGTATGCCTCTGGAAACACCATATATTTT
TRBV9,.,TRBJ1-1,.,CASCPERQRTCTEAFF,TGTGCCAGCTGCCCGGAGAGACAACGGACGTGCACTGAAGCTTTCTTT
TRBV19,.,TRBJ1-4,.,CASSKGSGTGNEKLFF,TGTGCCAGTAGTAAAGGATCCGGGACCGGGAATGAAAAACTGTTTTTT
TRBV10-1,.,TRBJ1-1,.,CASSEYRNGNTEAFF,TGCGCCAGCAGTGAGTATCGGAACGGGAACACTGAAGCTTTCTTT
TRBV28,few,TRBJ1-4,TRBD1,CASSLVQGDEKLFF,TGTGCCAGCAGTTTGGTACAGGGGGACGAAAAACTGTTTTTT
TRBV27,.,TRBJ1-1,TRBD1,CASIGTASLDTEAFF,TGTGCCAGCATAGGGACAGCTAGCTTGGACACTGAAGCTTTCTTT
TRBV9,.,TRBJ1-1,TRBD1,CASSPRWGSGGYNTEAFF,TGTGCCAGCAGCCCCCGTTGGGGGTCAGGGGGATATAACACTGAAGCTTTCTTT
TRBV10-2,.,TRBJ1-1,TRBD1,CASSESQGPPNTEAFF,TGCGCCAGCAGTGAGTCACAGGGGCCCCCGAACACTGAAGCTTTCTTT
TRBV18,.,TRBJ1-4,TRBD1,CASSPRGQDGEKLFF,TGTGCCAGCTCACCACGTGGACAGGATGGTGAAAAACTGTTTTTT
TRBV24-1,.,TRBJ2-1,.,CATSDQGQGYNEQFF,TGTGCCACCAGTGATCAAGGGCAGGGGTACAATGAGCAGTTCTTC
TRBV6-9,.,TRBJ2-7,.,CASSYPRVCRAYEQYF,TGTGCCAGCAGTTATCCTAGGGTCTGTCGGGCATACGAGCAGTACTTC
TRBV2,medium-sized,TRBJ2-5,.,CASSSLSRQETQYF,TGTGCCAGCAGCAGCTTGAGTCGTCAAGAGACCCAGTACTTC
TRBV2,.,TRBJ2-1,.,CASSATGTVYNEQFF,TGTGCCAGCAGCGCAACCGGGACTGTCTACAATGAGCAGTTCTTC
TRBV28,once,TRBJ1-6,.,CASSFSGGLHNSPLHF,TGTGCCAGCAGTTTTTCCGGGGGGCTTCATAATTCACCCCTCCACTTT
TRBV6-1,.,TRBJ1-6,TRBD1,CASSEGQSRSSYNSPLHF,TGTGCCAGCAGTGAGGGACAGTCCAGGAGCTCCTATAATTCACCCCTCCACTTT
TRBV7-2,.,TRBJ2-1,TRBD2,CASSSQIAGGAGEQFF,TGTGCCAGCAGCTCCCAAATAGCGGGGGGGGCAGGTGAGCAGTTCTTC
TRBV5-4,once,TRBJ2-1,.,CASSLAGIINEQFF,TGTGCCAGCAGCCTAGCAGGGATAATCAATGAGCAGTTCTTC
TRBV27,.,TRBJ2-1,TRBD2,CASSLSGLAATVNEQFF,TGTGCCAGCAGTTTATCGGGACTAGCGGCCACGGTTAATGAGCAGTTCTTC
TRBV10-2,.,TRBJ2-3,TRBD2,CASRAGGNTQYF,TGCGCCAGCAGGGCCGGGGGGAATACGCAGTATTTT
TRBV14,.,TRBJ2-7,TRBD1,CASSQGGQGVGEQYF,TGTGCCAGCAGCCAAGGGGGACAGGGGGTAGGCGAGCAGTACTTC
TRBV11-2,.,TRBJ2-7,.,CASSLDRLGGEQYF,TGTGCCAGCAGCTTAGATCGTCTGGGGGGAGAGCAGTACTTC
TRBV30,.,TRBJ2-2,TRBD2,CAWREGGRETGELFF,TGTGCCTGGCGGGAGGGAGGGAGGGAAACCGGGGAGCTGTTTTTT
TRBV5-4,.,TRBJ2-7,.,CASSLVGGDSYEQYF,TGTGCCAGCAGCTTGGTTGGGGGAGACTCCTACGAGCAGTACTTC
TRBV7-2,once,TRBJ1-4,.,CASSLHGEKLFF,TGTGCCAGCAGCTTACATGGGGAAAAACTGTTTTTT
TRBV28,once,TRBJ1-2,.,CASEGTGLDYGYTF,TGTGCCAGCGAAGGAACAGGGCTGGACTATGGCTACACCTTC
TRBV11-2,once,TRBJ1-3,.,CASSLGHRLPPGNTIYF,TGTGCCAGCAGCTTAGGTCACAGGTTACCCCCGGGAAACACCATATATTTT
TRBV28,.,TRBJ2-4,TRBD1,CASRSGGTPGKNIQYF,TGTGCCAGCAGGTCAGGGGGCACCCCCGGGAAAAACATTCAGTACTTC
TRBV7-9,.,TRBJ2-7,TRBD1,CASSKFGQGATYEQYF,TGTGCCAGCAGCAAATTCGGACAGGGGGCGACCTACGAGCAGTACTTC
TRBV14,.,TRBJ2-7,TRBD1,CASSQLQGVHSYEQYF,TGTGCCAGCAGCCAACTTCAGGGGGTCCACTCCTACGAGCAGTACTTC
TRBV5-1,few,TRBJ2-7,TRBD2,CASTEHPGLAGREQYF,TGCGCCAGCACTGAGCATCCGGGACTAGCGGGACGGGAGCAGTACTTC
TRBV28,.,TRBJ2-7,.,CASSLFRGEVYEQYF,TGTGCCAGCAGTTTATTTCGCGGGGAGGTCTACGAGCAGTACTTC
TRBV28,.,TRBJ2-1,.,CASRPGGSYNEQFF,TGTGCCAGCCGCCCCGGTGGGAGTTACAATGAGCAGTTCTTC
TRBV7-2,few,TRBJ1-1,.,CASSLTIRLEAFF,TGTGCCAGCAGCTTAACCATTCGACTTGAAGCTTTCTTT
TRBV19,.,TRBJ1-1,.,CASRNTGRDWGTEAFF,TGTGCCAGTAGGAACACCGGAAGAGACTGGGGCACTGAAGCTTTCTTT
TRBV5-4,.,TRBJ1-2,TRBD1,CASSLDRGRAYGYTF,TGTGCCAGCAGCTTGGACAGGGGGCGCGCCTATGGCTACACCTTC
TRBV5-6,.,TRBJ1-4,.,CASSHRTLRGEKLFF,TGTGCCAGCAGCCACCGGACCTTAAGGGGTGAAAAACTGTTTTTT
TRBV7-8,.,TRBJ2-1,.,CATRLNNEQFF,TGTGCCACCCGACTGAACAATGAGCAGTTCTTC
TRBV29-1,.,TRBJ2-1,.,CSVEGSGHSYNEQFF,TGCAGCGTTGAAGGATCCGGGCACTCCTACAATGAGCAGTTCTTC
TRBV27,.,TRBJ2-5,.,CASSFRGRETQYF,TGTGCCAGCAGTTTCCGGGGAAGAGAGACCCAGTACTTC
TRBV6-2/TRBV6-3,.,TRBJ2-2,TRBD2,CASSSLPGGLNTGELFF,TGTGCCAGCAGTTCCCTTCCGGGGGGACTGAACACCGGGGAGCTGTTTTTT
TRBV7-2,.,TRBJ2-3,.,CASRVRGSTDTQYF,TGTGCCAGCAGGGTACGGGGAAGCACAGATACGCAGTATTTT
TRBV5-5,.,TRBJ1-2,.,CASSFSYGYTF,TGTGCCAGCAGCTTTTCCTATGGCTACACCTTC
TRBV30,once,TRBJ2-3,.,CAWSLPWRRTDTQYF,TGTGCCTGGAGTCTCCCTTGGCGGCGCACAGATACGCAGTATTTT